Listed below are T cell receptor beta chains from one sample, sequenced in a study of cytomegalovirus exposure and HLA in healthy donors. Assay: immunoSEQ multiplex PCR; the TCRdb copy retains only in-frame clones and omits some. The sample has about 30,000 clones. Sequences were obtained from PBMCs. These receptors were taken from a female donor in good health and CMV-seronegative. Both conserved end residues are part of each CDR3. A D gene is named only where the DNA matches it firmly. Clone size is shown for a subset of rows, as once, few, many or a class of expanded clone.

clone_size,j_call,d_call,v_call,cdr3_aa,cdr3_nt
.,TRBJ1-1,.,TRBV5-1,CASSTLNTEAFF,TGCGCCAGCAGCACTCTTAACACTGAAGCTTTCTTT
.,TRBJ2-7,.,TRBV6-6,CASSYSIADEQYF,TGTGCCAGCAGTTACTCGATCGCGGACGAGCAGTACTTC
medium-sized,TRBJ2-1,.,TRBV19,CASTLTLAILSYNEQFF,TGTGCCAGTACCCTCACCCTAGCAATCTTGTCCTACAATGAGCAGTTCTTC
.,TRBJ2-6,TRBD2,TRBV4-2,CASSQEGGGAGANVLTF,TGTGCCAGCAGCCAAGAGGGGGGGGGTGCTGGGGCCAACGTCCTGACTTTC
.,TRBJ1-2,.,TRBV7-9,CASSLDGTKNYGYTF,TGTGCCAGCAGCTTAGATGGGACAAAGAATTATGGCTACACCTTC
medium-sized,TRBJ2-7,TRBD1,TRBV6-6,CASNRRDRAYEQYF,TGTGCCAGCAACCGGAGGGACAGGGCCTACGAGCAGTACTTC
.,TRBJ2-7,.,TRBV5-1,CASSTLGGTYEQYF,TGCGCCAGCAGCACCTTAGGGGGAACCTACGAGCAGTACTTC
medium-sized,TRBJ2-1,TRBD1,TRBV6-1,CASSEETGVDEQFF,TGTGCCAGCAGTGAAGAAACAGGGGTAGATGAGCAGTTCTTC
.,TRBJ2-7,TRBD2,TRBV13,CASSSTRRRGGLYEQYF,TGTGCCAGCAGCTCAACCCGACGCCGCGGGGGGCTGTACGAGCAGTACTTC
.,TRBJ2-3,.,TRBV11-2,CASSLGRQRSTDTQYF,TGTGCCAGCAGCTTAGGAAGACAGCGATCCACAGATACGCAGTATTTT
.,TRBJ2-2,.,TRBV2,CASNRVRNGELFF,TGTGCCAGCAACAGGGTGCGAAACGGGGAGCTGTTTTTT
.,TRBJ1-1,.,TRBV27,CASSFRVGYMNTEAFF,TGTGCCAGCAGTTTCCGTGTGGGCTACATGAACACTGAAGCTTTCTTT
.,TRBJ1-2,.,TRBV7-2,CASSLTGQPRAGYTF,TGTGCCAGCAGCCTTACCGGACAACCGAGAGCTGGCTACACCTTC
.,TRBJ1-1,.,TRBV5-4,CASSLELTANTEAFF,TGTGCCAGCAGCTTGGAGTTAACAGCTAACACTGAAGCTTTCTTT
.,TRBJ2-5,.,TRBV7-3,CASSSGPEREETQYF,TGTGCCAGCAGCTCGGGCCCCGAGAGGGAAGAGACCCAGTACTTC
.,TRBJ1-1,TRBD1,TRBV29-1,CSVGQGARGTEAFF,TGCAGCGTGGGGCAGGGGGCAAGGGGCACTGAAGCTTTCTTT
.,TRBJ1-2,TRBD1,TRBV10-3,CAIRPGTGGTYGYTF,TGTGCCATCAGGCCCGGGACAGGGGGGACCTATGGCTACACCTTC
.,TRBJ1-6,.,TRBV6-5,CASSYGASSYNSPLHF,TGTGCCAGCAGTTACGGGGCGAGCTCCTATAATTCACCCCTCCACTTT
.,TRBJ2-1,.,TRBV11-2,CASRPVTGRKVGEQFF,TGTGCCAGCAGACCGGTGACAGGGAGGAAAGTAGGTGAGCAGTTCTTC
.,TRBJ2-6,.,TRBV6-4,CASSDGGRGANVLTF,TGTGCCAGCAGTGACGGAGGGCGCGGGGCCAACGTCCTGACTTTC
.,TRBJ1-1,.,TRBV18,CASSPVTGGDTEAFF,TGTGCCAGCTCACCAGTAACAGGTGGGGACACTGAAGCTTTCTTT
.,TRBJ2-7,.,TRBV10-1,CASSGGGVQYF,TGCGCCAGCAGTGGAGGTGGAGTGCAGTACTTC
.,TRBJ2-7,TRBD1,TRBV5-6,CASSEVDRGFYEQYF,TGTGCCAGCAGCGAGGTCGACAGGGGGTTCTACGAGCAGTACTTC
.,TRBJ2-7,TRBD1,TRBV11-2,CASSPLGTGTEQYF,TGTGCCAGCAGCCCCCTAGGGACAGGGACCGAGCAGTACTTC
.,TRBJ1-1,.,TRBV15,CATSRERFSEAFF,TGTGCCACCAGCAGAGAGAGGTTTAGTGAAGCTTTCTTT
.,TRBJ1-1,.,TRBV5-6,CASSLPGSEAFF,TGTGCCAGCAGCTTGCCGGGTTCTGAAGCTTTCTTT
.,TRBJ2-2,.,TRBV7-8,CASSLGAGRGGELFF,TGTGCCAGCAGCTTAGGGGCAGGTCGGGGCGGGGAGCTGTTTTTT
.,TRBJ2-3,TRBD1,TRBV9,CASSDLRDSYTDTQYF,TGTGCCAGCAGCGACCTCCGGGACAGCTACACAGATACGCAGTATTTT
.,TRBJ2-2,TRBD2,TRBV5-1,CASQLAGENTGELFF,TGCGCCAGCCAACTAGCGGGGGAGAACACCGGGGAGCTGTTTTTT
.,TRBJ1-2,TRBD1,TRBV7-2,CASSSNRGDYGYTF,TGTGCCAGCAGCTCTAACAGGGGTGACTATGGCTACACCTTC